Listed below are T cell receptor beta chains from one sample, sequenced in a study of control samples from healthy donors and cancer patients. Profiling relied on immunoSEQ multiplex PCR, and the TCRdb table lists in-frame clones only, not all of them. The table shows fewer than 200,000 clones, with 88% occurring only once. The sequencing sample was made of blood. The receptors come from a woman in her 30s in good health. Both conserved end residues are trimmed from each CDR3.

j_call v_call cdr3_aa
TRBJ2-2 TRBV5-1 ASRGSGYGDTGELF
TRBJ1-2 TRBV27 ASSLRGSDGYT
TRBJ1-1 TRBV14 ASSQVIGYTEAF
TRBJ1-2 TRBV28 ASSLGTSNYGYT
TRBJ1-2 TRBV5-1 ASSQGTGQAYGYT
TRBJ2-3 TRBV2 ASRRTTGVGQNTQY
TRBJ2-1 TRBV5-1 ASSWGASGSNEQF
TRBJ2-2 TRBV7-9 ASSPHREIGELF
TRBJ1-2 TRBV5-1 ASSWGGGDYGYT
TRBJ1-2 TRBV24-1 ATTQGMGYT
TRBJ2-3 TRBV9 ASSVGGSTDTQY
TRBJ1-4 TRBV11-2 ASSLEYQSTGGHEKLF
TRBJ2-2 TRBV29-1 SAGQGNTGELF
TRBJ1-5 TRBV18 ASSRAGGNQPQH
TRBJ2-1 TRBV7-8 ASSSHLLTKLAGVYNEQF
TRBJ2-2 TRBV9 ASGPTGTVNTGELF
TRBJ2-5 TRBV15 ATSRDLGTEETQY
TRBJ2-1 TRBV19 ASSLLSGGADEQF
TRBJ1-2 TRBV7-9 ASSQGQVYGYT
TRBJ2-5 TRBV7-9 ASSLAVLETQY
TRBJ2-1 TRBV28 ASSFGQGVGYNEQF
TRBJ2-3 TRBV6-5 ASRQGLREQY
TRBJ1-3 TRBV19 ARPLPGQGKVYGNTIY
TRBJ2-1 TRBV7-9 ASSLGEREWF
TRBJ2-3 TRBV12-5 ASGPTGLADTQY
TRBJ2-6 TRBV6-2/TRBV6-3 ASSSGQVLSGANVLT
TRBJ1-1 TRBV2 ASSTTGDTEAF
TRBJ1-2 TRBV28 ASSPDRLYT
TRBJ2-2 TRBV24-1 ATSVKSQLKSRSRNTGELF
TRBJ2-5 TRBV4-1 ASSQFSQPETQY
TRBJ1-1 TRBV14 ASSPPPGYGTEAF
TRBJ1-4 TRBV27 ASSFSQGGEKLF
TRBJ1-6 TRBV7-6 ASSLATGRPGNSPLH
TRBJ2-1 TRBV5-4 ASSLVGTGGFNEQF
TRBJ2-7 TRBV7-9 ASSPTLDRAGQY
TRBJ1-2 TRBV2 ASSEGGRT
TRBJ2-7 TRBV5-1 ASSLEGITSSYEQY
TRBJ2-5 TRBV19 ASSLTSGGLKTQY
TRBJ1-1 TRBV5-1 ASSHRGSNTEAF
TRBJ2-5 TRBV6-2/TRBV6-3 ASSPTDETQY
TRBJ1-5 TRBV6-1 ASSEAGGNQPQH
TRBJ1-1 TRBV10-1 ASSSGNTEAF
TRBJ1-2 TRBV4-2 ASSQEGTGAANYGYT
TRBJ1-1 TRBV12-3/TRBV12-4 ASSLGTDAF
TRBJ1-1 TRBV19 ASSSGAGRTMNTEAF
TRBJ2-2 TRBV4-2 ASSQGGTGELF
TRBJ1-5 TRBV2 ASRAGSNQPQH
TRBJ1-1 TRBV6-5 ASSSQGAGGNTEAF
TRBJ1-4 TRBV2 ASSYGTGVKWEKLF